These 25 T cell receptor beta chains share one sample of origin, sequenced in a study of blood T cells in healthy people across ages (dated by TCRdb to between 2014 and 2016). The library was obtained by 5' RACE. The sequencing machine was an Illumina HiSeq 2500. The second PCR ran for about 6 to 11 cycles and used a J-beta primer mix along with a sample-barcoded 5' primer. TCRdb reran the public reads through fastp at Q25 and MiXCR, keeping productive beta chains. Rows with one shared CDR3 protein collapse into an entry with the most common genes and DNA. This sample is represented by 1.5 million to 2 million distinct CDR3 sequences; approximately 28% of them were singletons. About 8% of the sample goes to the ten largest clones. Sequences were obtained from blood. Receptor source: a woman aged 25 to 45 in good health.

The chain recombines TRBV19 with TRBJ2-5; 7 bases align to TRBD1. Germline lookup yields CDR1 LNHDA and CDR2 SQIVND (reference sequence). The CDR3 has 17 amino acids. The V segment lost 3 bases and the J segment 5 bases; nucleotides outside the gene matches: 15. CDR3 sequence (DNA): TGTGCCAGTAGTATCAGCCTCGGGACAGACGCACGGGAGACCCAGTACTTC. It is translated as CASSISLGTDARETQYF.

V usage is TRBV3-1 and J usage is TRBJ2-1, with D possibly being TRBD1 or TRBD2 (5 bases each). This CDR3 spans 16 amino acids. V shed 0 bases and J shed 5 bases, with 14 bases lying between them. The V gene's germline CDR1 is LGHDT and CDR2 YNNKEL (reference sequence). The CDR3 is CASSQEGEAGHNEQFF. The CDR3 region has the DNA TGTGCCAGCAGCCAAGAGGGAGAGGCAGGGCACAATGAGCAGTTCTTC.

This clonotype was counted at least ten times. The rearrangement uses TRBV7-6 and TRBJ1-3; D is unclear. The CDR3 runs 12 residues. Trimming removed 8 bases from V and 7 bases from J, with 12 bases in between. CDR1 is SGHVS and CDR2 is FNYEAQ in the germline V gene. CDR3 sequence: CASSPPGNTIYF. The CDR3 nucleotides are TGTGCCAGCTCACCACCGGGCAACACCATATATTTT.

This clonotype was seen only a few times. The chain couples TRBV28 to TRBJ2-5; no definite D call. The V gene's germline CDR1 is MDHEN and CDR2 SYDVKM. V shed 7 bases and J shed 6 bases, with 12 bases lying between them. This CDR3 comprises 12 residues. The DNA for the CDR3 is TGTGCCAGCAACTCCCCCGGCCAGACCCAGTACTTC. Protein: CASNSPGQTQYF.

Here the CDR3 DNA reads TGCGCCAGCAGCCGCGGTGGGGGGATGAACTATGGCTACACCTTC. It yields the protein CASSRGGGMNYGYTF. The J gene is TRBJ1-2, the V gene TRBV5-1; D is possibly TRBD1 (5 bases). The V gene's germline CDR1 is SGHRS and CDR2 YFSETQ. The CDR3 has 15 amino acids. The V end was cut by 4 bases, the J end by 2 bases, with 15 bases between.

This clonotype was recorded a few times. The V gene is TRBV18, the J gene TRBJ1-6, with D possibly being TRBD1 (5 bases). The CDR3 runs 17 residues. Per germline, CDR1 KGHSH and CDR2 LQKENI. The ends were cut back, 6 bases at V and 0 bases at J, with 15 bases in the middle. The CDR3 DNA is TGTGCCAGCTCGGACCAAAGGGACGTCTCCTATAATTCACCCCTCCACTTT. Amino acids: CASSDQRDVSYNSPLHF.

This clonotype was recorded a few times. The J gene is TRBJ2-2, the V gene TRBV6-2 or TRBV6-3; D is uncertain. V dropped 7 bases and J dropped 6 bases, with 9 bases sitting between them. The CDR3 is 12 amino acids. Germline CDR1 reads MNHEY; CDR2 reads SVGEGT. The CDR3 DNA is TGTGCCAGCACACCTGGCCCCGGGGAGCTGTTTTTT. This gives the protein CASTPGPGELFF.

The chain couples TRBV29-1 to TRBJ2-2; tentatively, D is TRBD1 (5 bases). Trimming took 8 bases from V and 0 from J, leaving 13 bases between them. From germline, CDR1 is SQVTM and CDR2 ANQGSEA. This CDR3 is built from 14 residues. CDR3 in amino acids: CSLMGQSNTGELFF. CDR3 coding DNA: TGCAGCCTGATGGGGCAGTCGAACACCGGGGAGCTGTTTTTT.

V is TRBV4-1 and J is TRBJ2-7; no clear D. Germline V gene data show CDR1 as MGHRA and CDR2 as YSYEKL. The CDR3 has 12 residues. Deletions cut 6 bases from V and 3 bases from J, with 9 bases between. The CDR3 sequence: CASRAPDYEQYF. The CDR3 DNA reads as TGCGCCAGCAGGGCCCCAGACTACGAGCAGTACTTC.

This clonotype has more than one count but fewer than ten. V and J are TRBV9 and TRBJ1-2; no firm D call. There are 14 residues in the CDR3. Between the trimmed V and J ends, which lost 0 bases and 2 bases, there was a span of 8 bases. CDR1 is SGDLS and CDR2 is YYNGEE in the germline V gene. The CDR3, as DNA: TGTGCCAGCAGCGTAGGGAACAGCAACTATGGCTACACCTTC. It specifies CASSVGNSNYGYTF.

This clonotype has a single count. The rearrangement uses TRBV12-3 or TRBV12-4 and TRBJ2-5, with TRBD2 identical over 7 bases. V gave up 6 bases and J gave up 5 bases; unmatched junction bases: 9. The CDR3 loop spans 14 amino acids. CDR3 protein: CASRSGGGSETQYF. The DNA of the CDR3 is TGTGCCAGCAGGTCGGGAGGCGGATCGGAGACCCAGTACTTC.

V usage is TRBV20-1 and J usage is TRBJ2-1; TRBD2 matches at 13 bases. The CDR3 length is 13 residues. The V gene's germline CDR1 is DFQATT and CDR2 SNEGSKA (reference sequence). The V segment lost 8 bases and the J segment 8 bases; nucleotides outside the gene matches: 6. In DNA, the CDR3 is TGCAGTCCGGGACTAGCGGGACCTTATGAGCAGTTCTTC. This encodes CSPGLAGPYEQFF.

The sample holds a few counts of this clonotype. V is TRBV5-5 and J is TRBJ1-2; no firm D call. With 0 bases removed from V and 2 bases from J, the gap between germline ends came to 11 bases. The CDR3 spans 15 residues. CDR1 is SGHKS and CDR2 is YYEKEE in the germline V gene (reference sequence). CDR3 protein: CASSLDFDMNYGYTF. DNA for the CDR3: TGTGCCAGCAGCTTGGACTTCGACATGAACTATGGCTACACCTTC. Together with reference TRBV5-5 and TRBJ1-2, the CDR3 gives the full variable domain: DAGVTQSPTHLIKTRGQQVTLRCSPISGHKSVSWYQQVLGQGPQFIFQYYEKEERGRGNFPDRFSARQFPNYSSELNVNALLLGDSALYLCASSLDFDMNYGYTFGSGTRLTVV.

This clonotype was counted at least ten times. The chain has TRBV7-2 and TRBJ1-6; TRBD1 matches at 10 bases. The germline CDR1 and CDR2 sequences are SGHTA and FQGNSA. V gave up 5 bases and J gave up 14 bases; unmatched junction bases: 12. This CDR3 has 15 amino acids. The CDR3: CASSKDRGRSRTLHF. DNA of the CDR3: TGTGCCAGCAGCAAAGACAGGGGGCGAAGTAGGACCCTCCACTTT. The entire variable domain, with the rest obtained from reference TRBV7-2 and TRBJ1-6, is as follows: GAGVSQSPSNKVTEKGKDVELRCDPISGHTALYWYRQSLGQGLEFLIYFQGNSAPDKSGLPSDRFSAERTGGSVSTLTIQRTQQEDSAVYLCASSKDRGRSRTLHFGNGTRLTVT.

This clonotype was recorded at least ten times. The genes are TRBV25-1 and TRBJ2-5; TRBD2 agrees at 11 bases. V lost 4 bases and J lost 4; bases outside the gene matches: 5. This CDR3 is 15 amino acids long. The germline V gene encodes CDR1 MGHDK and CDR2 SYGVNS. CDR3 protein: CASSVGLAGVETQYF. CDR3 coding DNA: TGTGCCAGCAGTGTCGGACTAGCGGGTGTAGAGACCCAGTACTTC.

The CDR3 here is CASSDIDSYNEQFF. CDR3 coding DNA: TGTGCCAGCAGTGACATTGACTCCTACAATGAGCAGTTCTTC. The V call is TRBV6-1, the J call TRBJ2-1, with D hard to call. CDR1 and CDR2 from the germline V gene are MNHNS and SASEGT. The CDR3 spans 14 residues. The V end lost 3 bases, the J end lost 0 bases, and 6 bases lay between the germline ends.

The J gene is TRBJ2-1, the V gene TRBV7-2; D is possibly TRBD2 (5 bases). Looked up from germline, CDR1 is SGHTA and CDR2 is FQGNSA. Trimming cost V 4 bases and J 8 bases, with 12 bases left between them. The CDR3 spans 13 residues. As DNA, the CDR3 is TGTGCCAGCAGCTGGCTAGCTCAGGATGAGCAGTTCTTC. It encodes CASSWLAQDEQFF.

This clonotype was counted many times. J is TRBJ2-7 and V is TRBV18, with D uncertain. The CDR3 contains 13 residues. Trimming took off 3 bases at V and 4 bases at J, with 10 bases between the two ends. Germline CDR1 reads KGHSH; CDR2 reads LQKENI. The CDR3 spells CASSPLAGYEQYF. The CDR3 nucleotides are TGTGCCAGCTCACCTCTCGCCGGGTACGAGCAGTACTTC.

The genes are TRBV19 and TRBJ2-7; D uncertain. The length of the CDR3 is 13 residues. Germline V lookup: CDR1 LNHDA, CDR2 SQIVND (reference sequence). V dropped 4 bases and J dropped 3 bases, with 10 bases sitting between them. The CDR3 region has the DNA TGTGCCAGTAGTAACGGACGTTTCTACGAGCAGTACTTC. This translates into CASSNGRFYEQYF.

The CDR3 reads CASSLGRSSNYGYTF. The CDR3 DNA is TGCGCCAGCAGCCTCGGCCGCTCCTCAAACTATGGCTACACCTTC. This chain links TRBV4-3 with TRBJ1-2; D gene ambiguous. The germline CDR1 and CDR2 sequences are LGHNA and YSLEER. Trimming shortened V by 4 bases and J by 2 bases, and 14 bases separated the two germline ends. CDR3 length: 15 residues.

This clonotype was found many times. This chain's CDR3 is CASSLAGGGAGRTYEQYF. The DNA for the CDR3 is TGTGCCAGCAGCTTAGCAGGGGGAGGAGCGGGGCGGACCTACGAGCAGTACTTC. This rearrangement joins TRBV7-2 to TRBJ2-7; D is possibly TRBD2 (7 bases). This CDR3 spans 18 amino acids. With 0 bases removed from V and 2 bases from J, the gap between germline ends came to 20 bases. The germline V gene has CDR1 SGHTA and CDR2 FQGNSA.

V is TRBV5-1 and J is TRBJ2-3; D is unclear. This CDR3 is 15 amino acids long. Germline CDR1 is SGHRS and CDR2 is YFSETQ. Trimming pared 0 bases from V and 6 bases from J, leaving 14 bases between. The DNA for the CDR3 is TGCGCCAGCAGCTTGGAATCCGGACGCTCGGATACGCAGTATTTT. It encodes CASSLESGRSDTQYF.

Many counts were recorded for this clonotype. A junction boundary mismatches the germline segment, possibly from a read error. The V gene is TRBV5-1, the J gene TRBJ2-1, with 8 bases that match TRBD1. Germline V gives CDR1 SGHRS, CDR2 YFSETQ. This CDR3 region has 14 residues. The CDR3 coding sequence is TGTGCCAGCAGCTTAGGGACAGGCCTCAATGAGCAGTTCTTC. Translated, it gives CASSLGTGLNEQFF.

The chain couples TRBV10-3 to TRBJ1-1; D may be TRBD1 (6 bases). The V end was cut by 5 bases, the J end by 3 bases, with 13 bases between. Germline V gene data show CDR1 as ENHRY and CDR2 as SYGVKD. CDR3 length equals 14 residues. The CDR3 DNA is TGTGCCATCAGTCCAAGGGGGGCCGACACTGAAGCTTTCTTT. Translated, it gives CAISPRGADTEAFF.

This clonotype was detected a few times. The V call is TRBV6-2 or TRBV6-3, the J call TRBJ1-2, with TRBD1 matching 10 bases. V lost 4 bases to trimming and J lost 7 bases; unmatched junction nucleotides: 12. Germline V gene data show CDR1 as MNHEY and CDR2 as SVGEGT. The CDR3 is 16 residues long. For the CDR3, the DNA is TGTGCCAGCAGTTCCACCAGGACAGGGGGGAATCTTGGCTACACCTTC. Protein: CASSSTRTGGNLGYTF.